This entry concerns a single TCR beta chain. What this receptor recognizes is not known. Base quality data are lacking; no much larger clone is found one base away. TCRbeta CDR3 regions were amplified from genomic DNA by means of the immunoSEQ Assay, a bias-controlled multiplex PCR. From the authors' description of their analysis: Nucleated cell counts per sample were estimated from amplification of reference gene primers within the assay. To quantify the absolute abundance of each unique TCRbeta CDR3 rearrangement, sequence reads were collapsed and filtered. Productive Simpson clonality was computed per sample as the square root of Simpson's diversity index over productive rearrangements. This is the immuneACCESS table as TCRdb keeps it, with only in-frame sequences that have V and J called. A part of the clones is gone; compared with another copy, unresolved V genes explain less than half, and the rest is unexplained. V and J calls plus clone size are reproduced from that table; the DNA served to infer D and trimming. A total of around 67,000 clones appear in this sample, more than 75% of them only once. Roughly 8.5% of the sample is held by the ten biggest clonotypes.

The sample is drawn from a study of blood T cell repertoires in COVID-19 (dated by TCRdb to between 2020 and 2021). Describing the broader study: Samples from collaborators originated in the United States, Italy and Spain and spanned both the acute and convalescent phases of COVID-19. A freely available public database, intended as a resource for researchers studying the immune response to SARS-CoV-2, is where the repertoires were released. Samples came from the ongoing ImmuneRACE study (first 160 participants) plus 1,254 subjects from 6 global collaborators. Where available, HLA class I and class II types were obtained from metadata supplied by the sample provider rather than from assay-based typing. The dataset comprised deeply sampled blood TCRbeta repertoires from subjects exposed to, actively infected with, or recovered from COVID-19. The sample metadata nearly always contained a de-identified subject ID, COVID-19 status, age in years and sex. The prospective study material was composed of cDNA or gDNA derived from T cells, B-cell-depleted T cells, or PBMCs. What the study reported, not specific to this receptor: The quantity of clinical and demographic metadata differed by source and by participant and was supplied without curation.

Collaborating institutions collected whole blood in K2EDTA tubes following their own protocols. Collaborator samples were shipped for TCRbeta analysis as frozen whole blood, isolated PBMCs, or DNA extracted from either sample type. V is cut back by 4 bases and J by 2 bases, with 14 bases in the junction unmatched. Reading from cysteine to phenylalanine, the CDR3 counts 18 amino acids. The DNA shown is the 54-base CDR3, in frame from base 1. CDR1 and CDR2, looked up from the germline V gene, are SGHAT and FQNNGV. This receptor was obtained from a man aged 50 to 59 with active COVID-19. Recombination linked TRBV11-2 to TRBJ2-7, with 10 bases aligning to TRBD1. What was sequenced was peripheral blood. The CDR3 loop reads CASSSVGSAGTGAYEQYF. The nucleotides are TGTGCCAGCAGCTCGGTGGGTTCCGCCGGGACAGGGGCCTACGAGCAGTACTTC.